Described below is a single T cell receptor (beta chain) sequence and its context. Its antigen is undetermined. This sample stems from a study of lymphopenia after photon versus proton radiotherapy. V was clipped by 5 bases and J by 3 bases; unmatched bases: 7. Germline V gene data show CDR1 as LGHNA and CDR2 as YSLEER. This CDR3 contains 15 residues. Sequencing used immunoSEQ multiplex PCR; TCRdb keeps in-frame clones, though not all of them. The data hold about 61,000 clones, with roughly 86% observed a single time. Study observations and caveats: Relative stability marked proton patients; photon patients lost diversity and naive cells.

This specimen was peripheral blood, taken from a patient treated with photon-based radiotherapy. This chain joins TRBV4-3 and TRBJ2-7, with 10 bases matching TRBD2. The sequence derives from a man aged 35 to 55 with gastric cancer. This CDR3 is CASSFGLAENYEQYF. The CDR3 nucleotides read TGCGCCAGCAGCTTTGGACTAGCGGAGAACTACGAGCAGTACTTC.